This is a list of T cell receptor beta chains from one sample in a study of blood T cell repertoires in COVID-19. Assay used: immunoSEQ multiplex PCR; TCRdb lists only in-frame clones, some missing. The sample consists of about 110,000 clones, roughly 84% of them appearing once. Sample: peripheral blood. These receptors were collected from a woman of 80 years or more with active or convalescent COVID-19. The CDR3 runs from the conserved cysteine through the conserved F or W.

j_gene,v_gene,CDR3aa
TRBJ2-3,TRBV11-2,CASSSSGSLLDTQYF
TRBJ2-1,TRBV28,CASSLPAYRGNEQFF
TRBJ2-7,TRBV18,CASSPGQSYEQYF
TRBJ2-2,TRBV6-5,CASSLVPGELFF
TRBJ1-5,TRBV28,CASSPQGLREGQPQHF
TRBJ2-6,TRBV7-8,CASSLARRYSGANVLTF
TRBJ2-3,TRBV4-1,CASRDGRQGRFHF
TRBJ1-1,TRBV9,CASSVGDLTEAFF
TRBJ2-1,TRBV28,CASKIPRDNYNEQFF
TRBJ1-6,TRBV5-5,CASSLGGAFDSPLHF
TRBJ2-7,TRBV28,CASSSAGIFEQYF
TRBJ1-4,TRBV4-2,CASSQESVDEKLFF
TRBJ2-2,TRBV10-3,CAISEKGAIAGELFF
TRBJ2-7,TRBV2,CASSETFLQYEQYF
TRBJ1-2,TRBV28,CASRNRVDYGYTF
TRBJ1-1,TRBV28,CASSFPRDWNTEAFF
TRBJ2-5,TRBV13,CASSPRPGGISYQETQYF